This T cell receptor (beta chain) came from a study of PD-1 blockade in classical Hodgkin lymphoma. Study findings and constraints: There remain no defined causes for the repertoire differences, which possibly reflect disease activity or prior therapy.

TCRdb keeps only in-frame clones here, not all; method: immunoSEQ multiplex PCR. The repertoire includes fewer than 30,000 clones, around 80% of them detected once, and 6.2% sits in the top ten. Time point given: cycle 4 day 1 (C4D1), after 6 weeks of nivolumab. All patients experienced relapse after autologous stem cell transplantation, and brentuximab vedotin exposure was variable. This clone was detected only once. Its antigen is not identified. The receptor's source is a human donor with classical Hodgkin lymphoma. Sample: peripheral blood mononuclear cells (PBMCs), taken before the fourth cycle of nivolumab.

The CDR3 DNA sequence: TGTGCCAGCAGCTTAGCGTTACAGGGGGAGCTGTTTTTT. It yields the protein CASSLALQGELFF. The chain couples TRBV7-2 to TRBJ2-2; D gene ambiguous. The CDR3 loop spans 13 amino acids. Looked up from germline, CDR1 is SGHTA and CDR2 is FQGNSA. Trimming cost V 0 bases and J 8 bases, with 7 bases left between them.